Given below is one T cell receptor (beta chain) in context. In germline, CDR1 is GTSNPN, CDR2 SVGIG (reference sequence). The V end was cut by 5 bases, the J end by 0 bases, with 11 bases between. There are 14 residues in the CDR3. The source of the sample is a study of T cells in localized non-small cell lung cancer. Only in-frame clones appear in the TCRdb table, and some are missing; sequencing was by immunoSEQ multiplex PCR. In the table there are around 28,000 clones, about 90% of which are singletons. This clonotype originated in a woman aged 18-49 years with stage I lung adenocarcinoma. J is TRBJ2-1 and V is TRBV30, with D possibly TRBD2 on 6 matching bases. The sequencing used peripheral blood, collected before any cancer treatment. DNA for the CDR3: TGTGCCTGGCAAACCGGGAGCTCCTACAATGAGCAGTTCTTC. Encoded protein: CAWQTGSSYNEQFF.